These 9 T cell receptor beta chains share one sample of origin, sequenced in a study of cytomegalovirus exposure and HLA in healthy donors. The PCR made use of 60 Vbeta and 13 Jbeta primers. Profiled with immunoSEQ multiplex PCR; TCRdb holds only in-frame clones, not every one. The data hold some 65,000 clones, with about 72% observed a single time. The sequenced sample was PBMCs. The source of these receptors is a girl between 10 and 17 years old in good health and CMV-seropositive.

The chain combines TRBV5-4 with TRBJ2-7, with 10 nucleotides matching TRBD1. J was trimmed by 1 base and V by 1 base; bases with no gene match: 5. CDR3 length equals 16 residues. Germline CDR1 reads SGHNT; CDR2 reads YYREEE (reference sequence). The DNA of the CDR3 is TGTGCCAGCAGCTTGCTTCCGGGACAGGGGTCCTACGAGCAGTACTTC. It is translated as CASSLLPGQGSYEQYF. The entire variable domain, with the rest obtained from reference TRBV5-4 and TRBJ2-7, is as follows: ETGVTQSPTHLIKTRGQQVTLRCSSQSGHNTVSWYQQALGQGPQFIFQYYREEENGRGNFPPRFSGLQFPNYSSELNVNALELDDSALYLCASSLLPGQGSYEQYFGPGTRLTVT.

This chain connects TRBV27 to TRBJ1-5; 9 bases map to TRBD1. This CDR3 is 13 amino acids long. J gave up 6 bases and V 6 bases, and 3 bases lay outside the gene matches. Germline lookup yields CDR1 MNHEY and CDR2 SMNVEV (reference sequence). The CDR3 here is CASSRTGVQPQHF. CDR3 DNA: TGTGCCAGCAGCAGGACAGGGGTTCAGCCCCAGCATTTT.

This clone turned up a few times. The rearrangement links TRBV30 to TRBJ2-7, with 7 bases matching TRBD2. CDR1 and CDR2 (germline): GTSNPN, SVGIG (reference sequence). The CDR3 totals 16 residues. Trimming at V came to 4 bases and at J to 0 bases, leaving 12 bases not matched to a gene. This chain's CDR3 is CAWNLGGVGLSYEQYF. CDR3 sequence (DNA): TGTGCCTGGAACCTGGGAGGGGTGGGCCTCTCCTACGAGCAGTACTTC.

The chain joins TRBV4-1 to TRBJ2-6, with 7 nucleotides matching TRBD1. Germline V gene lookup returns CDR1 MGHRA and CDR2 YSYEKL. CDR3 length: 17 residues. V shed 2 bases, J shed 2 bases, and the junction held 6 bases outside the gene matches. CDR3: CASSQQPTGAGANVLTF. The CDR3 coding sequence is TGCGCCAGCAGCCAACAACCCACAGGGGCTGGGGCCAACGTCCTGACTTTC.

The rearrangement uses TRBV29-1 and TRBJ2-5, with 10 bases lining up with TRBD1. Germline CDR1 reads SQVTM; CDR2 reads ANQGSEA. The CDR3 has 16 amino acids. Losses at the gene ends were 0 bases for V and 5 bases for J; bases not matched to a gene: 9. Here the CDR3 DNA reads TGCAGCGTTGAAGACCCTATAAGGGACAGGGGTGAGACCCAGTACTTC. Translating gives CSVEDPIRDRGETQYF.

The J gene is TRBJ2-1, the V gene TRBV18; 7 bases are a match to TRBD2. Germline V CDR1 and CDR2: KGHSH, LQKENI. The J segment lost 4 bases and the V segment lost 5 bases, leaving 2 bases of the junction unmatched. This CDR3 comprises 13 residues. DNA of the CDR3: TGTGCCAGCTCATCCGGGGGGTACAATGAGCAGTTCTTC. As protein: CASSSGGYNEQFF.

The gene calls are TRBV7-8 and TRBJ1-1; tentative D call: TRBD1 (6 bases). The CDR3 has 14 residues. Trimming cost V 8 bases and J 5 bases, with 18 bases left between them. The germline CDR1 and CDR2 sequences are SGHVS and FQNEAQ. CDR3 sequence reads: CASSLSLGGTEAFF. The CDR3, as DNA: TGTGCCAGCTCCTTATCCTTAGGGGGTACTGAAGCTTTCTTT.

V gene TRBV18 combines with J gene TRBJ2-3; possible D gene TRBD1, 6 bases. Germline lookup yields CDR1 KGHSH and CDR2 LQKENI. Trimming removed 8 bases from V and 3 bases from J, with 18 bases in between. This CDR3 spans 15 amino acids. CDR3 nucleotides: TGTGCCAGCGCCAGTTGGGGGCGCAATACAGATACGCAGTATTTT. It codes for CASASWGRNTDTQYF.

This clone has only a few counts. The CDR3 region is CASSQDLGQDYGYTF. The DNA for the CDR3 is TGTGCCAGCAGCCAAGATCTAGGACAGGACTATGGCTACACCTTC. The chain employs TRBV28 and TRBJ1-2; 7 bases map to TRBD1. The length of the CDR3 is 15 residues. With 6 bases clipped from V and 3 bases from J, the junction kept 10 bases outside the gene matches. Germline V lookup: CDR1 MDHEN, CDR2 SYDVKM.